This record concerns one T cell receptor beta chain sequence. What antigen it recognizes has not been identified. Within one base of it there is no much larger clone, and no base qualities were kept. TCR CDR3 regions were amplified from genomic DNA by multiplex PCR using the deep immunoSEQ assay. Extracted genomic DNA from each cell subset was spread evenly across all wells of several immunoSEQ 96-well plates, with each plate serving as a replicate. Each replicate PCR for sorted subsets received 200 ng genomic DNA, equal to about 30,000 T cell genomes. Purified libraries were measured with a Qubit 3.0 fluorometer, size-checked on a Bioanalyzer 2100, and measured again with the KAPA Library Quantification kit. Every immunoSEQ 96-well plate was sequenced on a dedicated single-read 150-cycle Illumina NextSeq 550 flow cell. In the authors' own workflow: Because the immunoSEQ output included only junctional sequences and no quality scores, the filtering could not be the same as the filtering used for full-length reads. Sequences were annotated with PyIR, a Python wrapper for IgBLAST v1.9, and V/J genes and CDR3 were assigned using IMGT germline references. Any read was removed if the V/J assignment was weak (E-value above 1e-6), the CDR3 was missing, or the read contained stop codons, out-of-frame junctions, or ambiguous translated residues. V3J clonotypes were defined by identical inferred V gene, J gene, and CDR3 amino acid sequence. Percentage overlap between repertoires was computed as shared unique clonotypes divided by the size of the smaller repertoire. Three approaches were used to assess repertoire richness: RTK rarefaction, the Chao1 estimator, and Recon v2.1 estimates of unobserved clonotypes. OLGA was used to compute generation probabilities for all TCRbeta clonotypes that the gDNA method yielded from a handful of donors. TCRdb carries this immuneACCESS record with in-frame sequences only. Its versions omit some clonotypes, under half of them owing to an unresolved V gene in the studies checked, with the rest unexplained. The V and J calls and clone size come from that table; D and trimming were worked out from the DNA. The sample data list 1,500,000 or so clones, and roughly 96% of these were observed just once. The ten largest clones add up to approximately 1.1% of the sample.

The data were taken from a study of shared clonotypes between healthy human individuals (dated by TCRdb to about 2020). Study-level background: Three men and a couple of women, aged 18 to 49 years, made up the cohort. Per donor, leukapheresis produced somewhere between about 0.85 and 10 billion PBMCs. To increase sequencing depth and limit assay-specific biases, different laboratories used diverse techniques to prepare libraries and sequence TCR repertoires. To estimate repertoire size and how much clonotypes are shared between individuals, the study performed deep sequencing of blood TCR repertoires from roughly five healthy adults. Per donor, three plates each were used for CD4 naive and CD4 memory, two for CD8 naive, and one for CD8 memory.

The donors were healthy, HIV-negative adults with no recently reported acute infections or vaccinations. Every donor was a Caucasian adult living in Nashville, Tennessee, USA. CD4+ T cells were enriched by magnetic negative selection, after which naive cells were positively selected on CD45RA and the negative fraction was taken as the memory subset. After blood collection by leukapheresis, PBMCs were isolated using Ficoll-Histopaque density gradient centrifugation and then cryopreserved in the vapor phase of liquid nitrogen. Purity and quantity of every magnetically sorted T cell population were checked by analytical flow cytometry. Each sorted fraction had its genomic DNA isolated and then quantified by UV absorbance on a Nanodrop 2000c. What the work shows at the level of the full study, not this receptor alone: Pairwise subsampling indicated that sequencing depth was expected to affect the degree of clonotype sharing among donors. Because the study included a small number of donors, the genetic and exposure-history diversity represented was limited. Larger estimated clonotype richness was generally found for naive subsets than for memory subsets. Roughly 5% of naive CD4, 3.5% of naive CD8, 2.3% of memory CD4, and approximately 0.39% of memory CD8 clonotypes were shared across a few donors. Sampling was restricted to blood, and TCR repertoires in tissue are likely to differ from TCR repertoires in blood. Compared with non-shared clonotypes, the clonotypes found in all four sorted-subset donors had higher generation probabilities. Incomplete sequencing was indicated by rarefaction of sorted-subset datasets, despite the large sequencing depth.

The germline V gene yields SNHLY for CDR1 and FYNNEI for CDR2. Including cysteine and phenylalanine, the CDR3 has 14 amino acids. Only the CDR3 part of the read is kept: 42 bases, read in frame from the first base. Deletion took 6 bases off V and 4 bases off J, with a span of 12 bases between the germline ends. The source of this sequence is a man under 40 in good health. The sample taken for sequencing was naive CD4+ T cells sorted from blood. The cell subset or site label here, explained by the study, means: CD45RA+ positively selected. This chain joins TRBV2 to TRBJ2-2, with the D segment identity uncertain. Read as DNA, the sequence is TGTGCCAGCAGCCCGGACCAAAGCACCGGGGAGCTGTTTTTT. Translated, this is CASSPDQSTGELFF. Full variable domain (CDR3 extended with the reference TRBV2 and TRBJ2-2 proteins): EPEVTQTPSHQVTQMGQEVILRCVPISNHLYFYWYRQILGQKVEFLVSFYNNEISEKSEIFDDQFSVERPDGSNFTLKIRSTKLEDSAMYFCASSPDQSTGELFFGEGSRLTVL.